This T cell receptor (beta chain) emerged from a study of monozygotic twins with inflammatory bowel disease. General study points: Diversity of TCRbeta measured by inverse Simpson was lower in IBD patients than in healthy co-twins.

About this clonotype: Antigen: not known.

In germline, CDR1 is DFQATT, CDR2 SNEGSKA (reference sequence). The CDR3 runs to 15 residues. Amplification used two nested PCRs: about 17 cycles, then 8 to 10 cycles, on TCRalpha/TCRbeta cDNA. Following a re-call of the 5' RACE reads, TCRdb has one entry per CDR3 protein and lacks DNA. This sample contains approximately 400,000 distinct CDR3 sequences. The sample was blood. The sequence came from a human donor with ulcerative colitis or Crohn's disease, or a healthy co-twin of an affected twin (not recorded which). This chain links TRBV20-1 with TRBJ2-1. This CDR3 reads CSAREGGHPQSEQFF.